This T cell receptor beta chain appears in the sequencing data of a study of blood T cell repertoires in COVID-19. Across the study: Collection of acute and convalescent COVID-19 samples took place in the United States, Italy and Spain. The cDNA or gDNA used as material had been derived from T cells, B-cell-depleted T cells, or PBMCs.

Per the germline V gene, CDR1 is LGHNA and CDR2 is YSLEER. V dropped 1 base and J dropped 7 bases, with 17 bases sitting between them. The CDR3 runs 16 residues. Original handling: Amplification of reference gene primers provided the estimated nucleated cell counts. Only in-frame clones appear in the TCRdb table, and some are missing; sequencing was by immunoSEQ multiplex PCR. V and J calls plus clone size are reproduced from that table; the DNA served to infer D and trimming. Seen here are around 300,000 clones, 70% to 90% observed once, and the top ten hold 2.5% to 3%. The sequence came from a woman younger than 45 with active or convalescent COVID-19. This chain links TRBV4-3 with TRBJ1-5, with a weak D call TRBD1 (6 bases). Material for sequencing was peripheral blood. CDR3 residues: CASSQVPGAVRQPQHF. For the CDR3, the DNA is TGCGCCAGCAGCCAAGTTCCAGGGGCGGTAAGGCAGCCCCAGCATTTT.